The 24 T cell receptor beta chains below come from one sample, sequenced in a study of OX40 agonist ivuxolimab in advanced cancers. Libraries were constructed by the immunoSEQ multiplex PCR assay. Entries here come from immuneACCESS through TCRdb and include only in-frame sequences with V and J called. Some clones fail to appear in such tables; in the studies checked, an unresolved V gene covers under half of the shortfall, and the cause of the remainder is unknown. The sample data list 150,000 to 190,000 clones, and approximately 94% of these were observed just once. Jointly, the top ten make up about 0.31% of the sample. The sample here was CD4+ or CD8+ T cells sorted from blood, taken in a trial of the OX40 agonist ivuxolimab. The source is an adult with an advanced solid tumor such as melanoma, head and neck, liver or kidney cancer.

The chain combines TRBV12-5 with TRBJ1-4; D remains ambiguous. CDR1 LGHNT and CDR2 FRNRAP come from the germline V gene. The CDR3 is made up of 13 amino acids. With 6 bases removed from V and 4 bases from J, the gap between germline ends came to 9 bases. The CDR3 bases are TGTGCTAGTGGGCGCTTTAGTAATGAAAAACTGTTTTTT. Protein sequence: CASGRFSNEKLFF. Full variable domain (remainder filled in from reference TRBV12-5 and TRBJ1-4): DARVTQTPRHKVTEMGQEVTMRCQPILGHNTVFWYRQTMMQGLELLAYFRNRAPLDDSGMPKDRFSAEMPDATLATLKIQPSEPRDSAVYFCASGRFSNEKLFFGSGTQLSVL.

CDR3 amino acids: CASSWGDAQYF. CDR3 coding DNA: TGTGCCAGCAGCTGGGGGGATGCGCAGTATTTT. The chain couples TRBV5-4 to TRBJ2-3; possibly TRBD2 for D (6 bases). V was trimmed by 3 bases and J by 10 bases, leaving 9 bases between them. The CDR3 runs to 11 residues. CDR1 is SGHNT, CDR2 YYREEE, per germline (reference sequence).

This chain connects TRBV28 to TRBJ2-3; no clear D. Trimming left V 6 bases short and J 5 bases short, with 6 bases between. This CDR3 spans 11 amino acids. The germline V gene has CDR1 MDHEN and CDR2 SYDVKM. The CDR3 region has the DNA TGTGCCAGCAGCCCATTAGATACGCAGTATTTT. It translates to CASSPLDTQYF.

The chain joins TRBV7-9 to TRBJ2-1; 13 bases align to TRBD2. V lost 3 bases, J lost 1 base, and 3 bases stayed unmatched. CDR3 length equals 17 residues. The germline V gene has CDR1 SEHNR and CDR2 FQNEAQ (reference sequence). The CDR3 region is CASSFRTSGRSYNEQFF. For the CDR3, the DNA is TGTGCCAGCAGCTTCCGGACTAGCGGGAGATCCTACAATGAGCAGTTCTTC. Variable domain in full (rest from reference TRBV7-9 and TRBJ2-1): DTGVSQNPRHKITKRGQNVTFRCDPISEHNRLYWYRQTLGQGPEFLTYFQNEAQLEKSRLLSDRFSAERPKGSFSTLEIQRTEQGDSAMYLCASSFRTSGRSYNEQFFGPGTRLTVL.

This chain uses TRBV6-5 with TRBJ2-2; 7 bases line up with TRBD2. The length of the CDR3 is 14 residues. The ends lost 5 bases at V and 7 bases at J; junction bases unmatched: 7. CDR1 and CDR2 from the germline V gene are MNHEY and SVGAGI. The CDR3 region has the DNA TGTGCCAGCAGTGCGGAGCGGGGTGTCGGGGAGCTGTTTTTT. Amino acid sequence: CASSAERGVGELFF.

This rearrangement joins TRBV5-4 to TRBJ1-6; D call uncertain. The CDR3 runs to 14 residues. V shed 1 base and J shed 8 bases, with 10 bases lying between them. Germline V gene sequence: CDR1 SGHNT, CDR2 YYREEE (reference sequence). As DNA, the CDR3 is TGTGCCAGCAGCTTGTTTCAGGATGATTCACCCCTCCACTTT. The encoded protein is CASSLFQDDSPLHF.

The chain links TRBV6-5 to TRBJ2-1, with D possibly being TRBD2 (5 bases). The V end lost 8 bases, the J end lost 0 bases, and 14 bases lay between the germline ends. CDR3 length: 15 residues. Germline CDR1 is MNHEY and CDR2 is SVGAGI. As DNA, the CDR3 is TGTGCCAGCCGATCCCCGGGGAGCTCCTACAATGAGCAGTTCTTC. Translation gives CASRSPGSSYNEQFF.

The gene calls are TRBV18 and TRBJ2-5; D is perhaps TRBD1 (5 bases). Germline V gives CDR1 KGHSH, CDR2 LQKENI. CDR3 length equals 16 residues. V lost 0 bases to trimming and J lost 1 base, with 12 bases between them. This CDR3 reads CASSPPQGTIQETQYF. The CDR3, as DNA: TGTGCCAGCTCACCACCCCAGGGAACCATCCAAGAGACCCAGTACTTC.

The rearrangement links TRBV15 to TRBJ2-7, with a tentative D call TRBD2 (7 bases). This CDR3 contains 17 residues. Germline-derived CDR1 and CDR2 are LNHNV and YYDKDF (reference sequence). Trimming stripped 4 bases from V and 2 bases from J, with 21 bases between. The CDR3 bases are TGTGCCACCAGCAAGGGTGGGGGCGGGAGTTCGGCCTACGAGCAGTACTTC. Translating it yields CATSKGGGGSSAYEQYF.

This chain uses TRBV7-3 with TRBJ1-2; D perhaps matches TRBD1 (5 bases). The length of the CDR3 is 14 residues. The V gene's germline CDR1 is SGHTA and CDR2 FQGTGA. Trimming left V 5 bases short and J 3 bases short, with 13 bases between. CDR3 protein: CASSPRDGYYGYTF. CDR3 DNA: TGTGCCAGCAGCCCCCGGGACGGGTACTATGGCTACACCTTC.

This clone has only one observation. The rearrangement uses TRBV7-2 and TRBJ1-5; D may be TRBD1 (6 bases). The ends were cut back, 2 bases at V and 6 bases at J, with 11 bases in the middle. Germline CDR1 and CDR2: SGHTA and FQGNSA. The CDR3 is made up of 14 amino acids. The CDR3 sequence: CASSLQGGGQPQHF. The CDR3, as DNA: TGTGCCAGCAGCTTACAAGGGGGGGGTCAGCCCCAGCATTTT.

V and J are TRBV19 and TRBJ1-5, with no clear D. CDR3 length equals 13 residues. Germline assignment: CDR1 LNHDA and CDR2 SQIVND (reference sequence). V dropped 8 bases and J dropped 5 bases, with 13 bases sitting between them. CDR3 sequence reads: CASRLRVDQPQHF. DNA of the CDR3: TGTGCCAGTCGTCTGCGTGTGGATCAGCCCCAGCATTTT.

The chain joins TRBV2 to TRBJ2-1; a weak D match, TRBD2 (6 bases). Trimming took off 3 bases at V and 7 bases at J, with 16 bases between the two ends. The germline V gene has CDR1 SNHLY and CDR2 FYNNEI. The CDR3 spans 15 residues. CDR3 amino acids: CASSDRDFQGNEQFF. For the CDR3, the DNA is TGTGCCAGCAGTGACCGGGACTTTCAAGGAAATGAGCAGTTCTTC.

This chain uses TRBV5-1 with TRBJ1-1; TRBD1 might be the D (5 bases). V was cut by 2 bases and J by 5 bases, with 19 bases left in between. The CDR3 has 16 residues. In germline, CDR1 is SGHRS, CDR2 YFSETQ. CDR3 protein: CASSFEPGDLWTEAFF. The CDR3 nucleotides are TGCGCCAGCAGCTTCGAACCGGGGGATTTATGGACTGAAGCTTTCTTT.

J is TRBJ2-7 and V is TRBV28; 10 bases fit TRBD2. Losses at the gene ends were 5 bases for V and 6 bases for J; bases not matched to a gene: 19. The V gene's germline CDR1 is MDHEN and CDR2 SYDVKM. The CDR3 consists of 18 residues. The CDR3, as DNA: TGTGCCAGCAGTCCCCCCGGGACTAGCGTTACTACACGTCGCGAGCAGTACTTC. The encoded protein is CASSPPGTSVTTRREQYF.

This chain uses TRBV19 with TRBJ2-7; D is possibly TRBD1 (6 bases). Germline V gene data show CDR1 as LNHDA and CDR2 as SQIVND (reference sequence). The CDR3 length is 15 residues. Trimming took off 6 bases at V and 3 bases at J, with 18 bases between the two ends. This CDR3 is CASRESSRGHYEQYF. For the CDR3, the DNA is TGTGCCAGTAGGGAGTCGAGCAGGGGCCACTACGAGCAGTACTTC.

The chain links TRBV27 to TRBJ2-5; D might be TRBD1 (6 bases). The CDR3 sequence is 13 residues long. CDR1 is MNHEY and CDR2 is SMNVEV in the germline V gene (reference sequence). V was shortened by 2 bases and J by 5 bases, with 9 bases between the two germline ends. The CDR3 sequence is CASSLSRGETQYF. The CDR3 nucleotides are TGTGCCAGCAGTTTAAGCAGGGGTGAGACCCAGTACTTC.

V is TRBV7-9 and J is TRBJ2-3; 7 positions agree with TRBD2. Trimming took 1 base from V and 2 from J; bases not matched to a gene: 3. The CDR3 length is 15 residues. Germline-derived CDR1 and CDR2 are SEHNR and FQNEAQ (reference sequence). For the CDR3, the DNA is TGTGCCAGCAGCTTAGGGCTAGCGGACACAGATACGCAGTATTTT. It encodes CASSLGLADTDTQYF.

The rearrangement uses TRBV7-9 and TRBJ2-4; 8 nucleotides line up with TRBD1. Germline V gives CDR1 SEHNR, CDR2 FQNEAQ (reference sequence). Germline trimming cut 5 bases from V and 8 bases from J; bases unmatched to any gene: 8. The CDR3 is 14 amino acids. The CDR3 loop is CASSQPTGADIQYF. CDR3 nucleotides: TGTGCCAGCAGCCAGCCGACAGGGGCGGACATTCAGTACTTC.

J is TRBJ2-3 and V is TRBV5-1; 8 positions agree with TRBD1. This CDR3 has 15 residues. Per the germline V gene, CDR1 is SGHRS and CDR2 is YFSETQ. V gave up 2 bases and J gave up 2 bases; unmatched junction bases: 4. The CDR3 DNA reads as TGCGCCAGCAGCTTAAACAGGGGGACCACAGATACGCAGTATTTT. Amino acids: CASSLNRGTTDTQYF.

This chain joins TRBV19 and TRBJ1-4; D gene unclear. With 3 bases removed from V and 8 bases from J, the gap between germline ends came to 19 bases. CDR3 size: 16 residues. In germline, CDR1 is LNHDA, CDR2 SQIVND (reference sequence). For the CDR3, the DNA is TGTGCCAGTAGTATGAATAAGGGCGCGAGGAGCGAAAAACTGTTTTTT. Its protein product is CASSMNKGARSEKLFF.

The chain is built from TRBV4-3 and TRBJ2-7; 7 bases match TRBD1. The CDR3 has 14 residues. The germline V gene has CDR1 LGHNA and CDR2 YSLEER. The J segment lost 6 bases and the V segment lost 1 base, leaving 6 bases of the junction unmatched. CDR3 sequence reads: CASSQGLGGGEQYF. The CDR3, as DNA: TGCGCCAGCAGCCAAGGGTTAGGGGGCGGCGAGCAGTACTTC.

This clone was counted once. The rearrangement links TRBV27 to TRBJ1-2; 7 bases match TRBD1. The junction had 2 bases not matched to a gene; V was cut back by 5 bases and J by 5 bases. The CDR3 has 12 residues. CDR1 and CDR2 (germline): MNHEY, SMNVEV (reference sequence). CDR3 sequence (DNA): TGTGCCAGCAGTCACAGGGGTTATGGCTACACCTTC. Translated, it gives CASSHRGYGYTF.

The table lists this clone with a count of one. The J gene is TRBJ2-5, the V gene TRBV18; TRBD2 aligns across 8 bases. The better agreement between TRBJ2-7 and the DNA end casts doubt on the J call. The CDR3 length is 15 residues. Germline V gives CDR1 KGHSH, CDR2 LQKENI. The chain's CDR3 is CASSPRGRQGYEQYF. CDR3 in DNA: TGTGCCAGCTCACCACGCGGGAGGCAGGGGTACGAGCAGTACTTC.